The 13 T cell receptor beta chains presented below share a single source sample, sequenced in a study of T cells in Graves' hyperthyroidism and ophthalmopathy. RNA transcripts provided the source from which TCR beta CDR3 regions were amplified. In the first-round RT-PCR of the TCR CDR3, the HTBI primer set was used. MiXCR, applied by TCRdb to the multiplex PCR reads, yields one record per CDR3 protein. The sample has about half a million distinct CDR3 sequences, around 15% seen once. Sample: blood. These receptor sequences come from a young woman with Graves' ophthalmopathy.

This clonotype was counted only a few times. CDR3 nucleotide sequence: TGTGCCAGCAAATCGGAGCGGGAACCCCCTTACGAGCAGTACTTC. This codes for CASKSEREPPYEQYF. This chain links TRBV2 with TRBJ2-7, with TRBD2 matching 7 bases. CDR3 length: 15 amino acids. J was trimmed by 4 bases and V by 7 bases; bases with no gene match: 13. Germline V gene sequence: CDR1 SNHLY, CDR2 FYNNEI.

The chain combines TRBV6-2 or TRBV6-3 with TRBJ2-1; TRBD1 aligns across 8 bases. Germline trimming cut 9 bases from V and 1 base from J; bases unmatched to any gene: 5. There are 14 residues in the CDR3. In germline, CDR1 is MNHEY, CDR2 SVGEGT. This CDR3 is CASATGGSYNEQFF. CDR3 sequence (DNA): TGTGCCAGTGCCACAGGGGGTTCCTACAATGAGCAGTTCTTC.

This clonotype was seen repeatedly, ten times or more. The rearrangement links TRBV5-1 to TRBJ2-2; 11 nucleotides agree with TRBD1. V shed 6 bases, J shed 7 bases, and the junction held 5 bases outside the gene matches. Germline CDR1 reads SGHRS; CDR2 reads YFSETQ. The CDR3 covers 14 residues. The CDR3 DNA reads TGCGCCAGCAACTGGGACAGGGGGAACGGGGAGCTGTTTTTT. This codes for CASNWDRGNGELFF.

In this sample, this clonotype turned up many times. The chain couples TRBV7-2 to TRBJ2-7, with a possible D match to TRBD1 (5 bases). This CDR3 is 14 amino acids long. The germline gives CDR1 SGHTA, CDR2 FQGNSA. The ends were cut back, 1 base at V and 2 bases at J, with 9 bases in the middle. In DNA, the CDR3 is TGTGCCAGCAGCTTAGGGGTCAGGGCCTACGAGCAGTACTTC. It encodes CASSLGVRAYEQYF.

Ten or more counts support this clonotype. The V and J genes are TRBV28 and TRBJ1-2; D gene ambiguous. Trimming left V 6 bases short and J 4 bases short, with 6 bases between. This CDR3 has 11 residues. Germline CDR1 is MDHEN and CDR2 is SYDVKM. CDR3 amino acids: CASRELYGYTF. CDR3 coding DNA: TGTGCCAGCAGAGAGCTCTATGGCTACACCTTC.

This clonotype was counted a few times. The CDR3: CASSVEGGQGAYNEQFF. CDR3 sequence (DNA): TGTGCCAGCAGCGTAGAGGGAGGACAGGGTGCTTACAATGAGCAGTTCTTC. The rearrangement uses TRBV9 and TRBJ2-1; 8 bases are shared with TRBD1. The CDR3 has 17 amino acids. Germline V gives CDR1 SGDLS, CDR2 YYNGEE. The ends lost 0 bases at V and 4 bases at J; junction bases unmatched: 9.

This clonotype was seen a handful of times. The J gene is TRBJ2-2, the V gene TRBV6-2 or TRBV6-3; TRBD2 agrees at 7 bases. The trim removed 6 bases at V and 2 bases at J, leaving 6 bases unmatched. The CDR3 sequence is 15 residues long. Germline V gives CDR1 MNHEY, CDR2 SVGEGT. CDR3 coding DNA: TGTGCCAGCAGGGGGCGGGAGAGAAACACCGGGGAGCTGTTTTTT. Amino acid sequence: CASRGRERNTGELFF.

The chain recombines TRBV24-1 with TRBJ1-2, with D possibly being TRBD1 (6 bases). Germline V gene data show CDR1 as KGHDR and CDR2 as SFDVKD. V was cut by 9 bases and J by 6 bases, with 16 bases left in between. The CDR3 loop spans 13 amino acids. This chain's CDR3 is CATQDSKNDGYTF. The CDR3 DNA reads TGTGCCACCCAGGACAGTAAGAATGATGGCTACACCTTC.

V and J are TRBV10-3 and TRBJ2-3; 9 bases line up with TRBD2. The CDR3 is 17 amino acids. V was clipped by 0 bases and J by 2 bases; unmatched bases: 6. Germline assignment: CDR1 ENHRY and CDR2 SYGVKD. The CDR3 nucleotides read TGTGCCATCAGTGAGTCGATTGCGGGAGGGCCCACAGATACGCAGTATTTT. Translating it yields CAISESIAGGPTDTQYF.

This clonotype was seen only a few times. CDR3 nucleotides: TGTGCCAGCAGTTTAGGGACAGGGGTCTTTAACTATGGCTACACCTTC. This encodes CASSLGTGVFNYGYTF. The chain uses TRBV6-1 and TRBJ1-2; TRBD1 aligns across 10 bases. This CDR3 has 16 residues. V was pared by 5 bases and J by 1 base, with 7 bases of the junction left unmatched. Germline lookup yields CDR1 MNHNS and CDR2 SASEGT.

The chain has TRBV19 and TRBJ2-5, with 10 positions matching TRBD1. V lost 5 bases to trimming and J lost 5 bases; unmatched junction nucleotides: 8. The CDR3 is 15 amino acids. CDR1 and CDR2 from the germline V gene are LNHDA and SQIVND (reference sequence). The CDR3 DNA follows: TGTGCCAGTAGTGACCGGGACAGGGGCTGGGAGACCCAGTACTTC. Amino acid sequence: CASSDRDRGWETQYF. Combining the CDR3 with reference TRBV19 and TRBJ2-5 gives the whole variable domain DGGITQSPKYLFRKEGQNVTLSCEQNLNHDAMYWYRQDPGQGLRLIYYSQIVNDFQKGDIAEGYSVSREKKESFPLTVTSAQKNPTAFYLCASSDRDRGWETQYFGPGTRLLVL.

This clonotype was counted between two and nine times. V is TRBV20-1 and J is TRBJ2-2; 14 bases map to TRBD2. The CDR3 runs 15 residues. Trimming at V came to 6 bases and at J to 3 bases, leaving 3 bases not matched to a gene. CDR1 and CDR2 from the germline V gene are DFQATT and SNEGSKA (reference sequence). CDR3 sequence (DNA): TGCAGTGCAAGACTAGCGGGAGGGTACACCGGGGAGCTGTTTTTT. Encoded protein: CSARLAGGYTGELFF.

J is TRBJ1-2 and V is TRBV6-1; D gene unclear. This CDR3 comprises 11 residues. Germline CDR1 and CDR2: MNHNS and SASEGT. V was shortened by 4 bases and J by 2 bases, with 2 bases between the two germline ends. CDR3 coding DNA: TGTGCCAGCAGTGGGAACTATGGCTACACCTTC. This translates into CASSGNYGYTF.